The 6 T cell receptor beta chains given below trace back to one sample, sequenced in a study of T cells after yellow fever vaccination. TCRdb itself ran the 5' RACE reads through MiXCR, one entry per CDR3 protein. The data show some 600,000 distinct CDR3 sequences, about a sixth seen once. Sequences were derived from PBMCs, sampled 4 to 6 days after the first yellow fever vaccination. The receptors shown here come from a man aged 18 to 35 who received the YFV17D yellow fever vaccine.

This clonotype appeared a few times. The V call is TRBV27, the J call TRBJ1-5; 8 nucleotides match TRBD1. This CDR3 is built from 16 residues. Germline assignment: CDR1 MNHEY and CDR2 SMNVEV (reference sequence). Losses at the gene ends were 4 bases for V and 6 bases for J; bases not matched to a gene: 11. In DNA form, the CDR3 reads TGTGCCAGCAGTTCCCTGACAGGGGTCTTAGGTCAGCCCCAGCATTTT. Protein product: CASSSLTGVLGQPQHF.

The chain carries TRBV7-6 and TRBJ2-3; 9 bases match TRBD1. With 5 bases clipped from V and 10 bases from J, the junction kept 4 bases outside the gene matches. This CDR3 region has 12 residues. The germline gives CDR1 SGHVS, CDR2 FNYEAQ. The CDR3 DNA reads TGTGCCAGCAGCGGGACAGGGAACTCGCAGTATTTT. This translates into CASSGTGNSQYF.

J is TRBJ2-5 and V is TRBV7-8, with D perhaps matching TRBD1 (6 bases). The CDR3 contains 14 residues. Germline V lookup: CDR1 SGHVS, CDR2 FQNEAQ. V was trimmed by 1 base and J by 6 bases, leaving 12 bases between them. CDR3 coding DNA: TGTGCCAGCAGCTTAGAGACAGGCGGAAAGACCCAGTACTTC. Protein: CASSLETGGKTQYF. Variable domain in full (rest from reference TRBV7-8 and TRBJ2-5): GAGVSQSPRYKVAKRGQDVALRCDPISGHVSLFWYQQALGQGPEFLTYFQNEAQLDKSGLPSDRFFAERPEGSVSTLKIQRTQQEDSAVYLCASSLETGGKTQYFGPGTRLLVL.

There are many counts of this clonotype. The J gene is TRBJ2-5, the V gene TRBV18, with D uncertain. V lost 4 bases and J lost 4, with 7 bases in between. Germline lookup yields CDR1 KGHSH and CDR2 LQKENI. The CDR3 totals 12 residues. The CDR3: CASSHPLETQYF. The CDR3 coding sequence is TGTGCCAGCTCACACCCCCTAGAGACCCAGTACTTC.

The V gene is TRBV20-1, the J gene TRBJ1-1, with TRBD1 as a possible D gene (5 bases). The CDR3 spans 14 residues. The V gene's germline CDR1 is DFQATT and CDR2 SNEGSKA (reference sequence). V gave up 0 bases and J gave up 7 bases, with 15 bases separating them. CDR3 coding DNA: TGCAGTGCTAGAGAGGTTGGGGCTCGGTATGAAGCTTTCTTT. It encodes CSAREVGARYEAFF.

The chain couples TRBV11-2 to TRBJ2-1; D might be TRBD1 (6 bases). The V gene lost 6 bases and the J gene lost 1 base, with 16 bases spanning the gap. Germline-derived CDR1 and CDR2 are SGHAT and FQNNGV. The CDR3 loop spans 16 amino acids. The CDR3 reads CASRFDTGSSYNEQFF. As DNA, the CDR3 is TGTGCCAGCAGATTTGATACAGGGTCATCCTACAATGAGCAGTTCTTC.